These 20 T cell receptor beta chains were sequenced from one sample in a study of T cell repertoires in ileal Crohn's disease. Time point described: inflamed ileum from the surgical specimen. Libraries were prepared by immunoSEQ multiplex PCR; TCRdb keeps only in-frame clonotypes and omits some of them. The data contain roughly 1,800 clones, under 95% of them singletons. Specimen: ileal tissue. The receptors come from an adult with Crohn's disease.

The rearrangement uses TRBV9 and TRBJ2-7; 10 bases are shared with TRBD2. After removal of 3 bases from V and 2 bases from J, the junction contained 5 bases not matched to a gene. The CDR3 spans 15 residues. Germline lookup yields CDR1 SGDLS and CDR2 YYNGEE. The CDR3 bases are TGTGCCAGCAGCGCTACTAGCGGGAAAACCTACGAGCAGTACTTC. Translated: CASSATSGKTYEQYF. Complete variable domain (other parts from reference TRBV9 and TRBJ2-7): DSGVTQTPKHLITATGQRVTLRCSPRSGDLSVYWYQQSLDQGLQFLIQYYNGEERAKGNILERFSAQQFPDLHSELNLSSLELGDSALYFCASSATSGKTYEQYFGPGTRLTVT.

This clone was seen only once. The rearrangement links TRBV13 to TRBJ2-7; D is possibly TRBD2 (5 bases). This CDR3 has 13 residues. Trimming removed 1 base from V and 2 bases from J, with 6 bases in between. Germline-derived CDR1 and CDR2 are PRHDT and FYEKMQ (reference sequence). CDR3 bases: TGTGCCAGCAGCTTAGCGGGGACCTACGAGCAGTACTTC. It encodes CASSLAGTYEQYF.

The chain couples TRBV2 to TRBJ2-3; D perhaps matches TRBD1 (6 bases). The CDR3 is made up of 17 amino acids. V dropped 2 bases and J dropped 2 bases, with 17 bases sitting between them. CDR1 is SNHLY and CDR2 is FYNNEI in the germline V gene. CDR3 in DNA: TGTGCCAGCAGTGAACGCTGGGGGCGCGAAATCACAGATACGCAGTATTTT. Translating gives CASSERWGREITDTQYF.

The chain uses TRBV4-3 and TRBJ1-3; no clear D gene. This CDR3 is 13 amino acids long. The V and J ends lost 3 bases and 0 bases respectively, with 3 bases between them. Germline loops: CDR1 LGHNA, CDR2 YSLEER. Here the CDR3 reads CASSQLSGNTIYF. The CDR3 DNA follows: TGCGCCAGCAGCCAGCTCTCTGGAAACACCATATATTTT.

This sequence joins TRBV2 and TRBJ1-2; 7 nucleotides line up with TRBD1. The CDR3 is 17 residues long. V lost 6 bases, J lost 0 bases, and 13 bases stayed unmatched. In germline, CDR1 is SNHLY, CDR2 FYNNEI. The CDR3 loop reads CASRAYVTGAANYGYTF. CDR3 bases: TGTGCCAGCAGGGCCTATGTTACAGGGGCAGCTAACTATGGCTACACCTTC.

Written as DNA, the CDR3 is TGTGCCAGTTCGGGACAAGCAACCTACGAGCAGTACTTC. Translated: CASSGQATYEQYF. The V call is TRBV6-6, the J call TRBJ2-7; D may be TRBD1 (6 bases). Between the trimmed V and J ends, which lost 9 bases and 2 bases, there was a span of 14 bases. There are 13 residues in the CDR3. CDR1 is MNHNY and CDR2 is SVGAGI in the germline V gene (reference sequence).

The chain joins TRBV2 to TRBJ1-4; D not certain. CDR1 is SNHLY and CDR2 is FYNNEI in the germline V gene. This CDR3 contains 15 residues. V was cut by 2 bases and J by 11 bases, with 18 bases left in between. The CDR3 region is CASSENGRLPGKLFF. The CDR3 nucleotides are TGTGCCAGCAGTGAAAATGGCAGGCTGCCGGGGAAACTGTTTTTT.

CDR3 residues: CASSPSGGGETQYF. The CDR3 DNA follows: TGTGCCAGCAGCCCGAGCGGGGGCGGGGAGACCCAGTACTTC. J is TRBJ2-5 and V is TRBV7-3; 8 nucleotides align to TRBD2. V shed 5 bases and J 5 bases; nucleotides not matched to a gene: 7. Germline lookup yields CDR1 SGHTA and CDR2 FQGTGA. This CDR3 is built from 14 residues.

Here the CDR3 reads CASRLGGNSDEQYF. The CDR3 region has the DNA TGTGCCAGCAGGCTTGGCGGGAATAGCGACGAGCAGTACTTC. The chain joins TRBV7-2 to TRBJ2-7; D perhaps matches TRBD2 (6 bases). Trimming stripped 6 bases from V and 5 bases from J, with 17 bases between. The CDR3 is made up of 14 amino acids. CDR1 and CDR2 from the germline V gene are SGHTA and FQGNSA.

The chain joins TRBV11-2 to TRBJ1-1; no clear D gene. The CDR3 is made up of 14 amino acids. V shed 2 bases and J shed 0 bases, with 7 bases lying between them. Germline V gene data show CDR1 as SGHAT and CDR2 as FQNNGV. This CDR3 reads CASSLWEMNTEAFF. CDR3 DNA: TGTGCCAGCAGCTTATGGGAGATGAACACTGAAGCTTTCTTT.

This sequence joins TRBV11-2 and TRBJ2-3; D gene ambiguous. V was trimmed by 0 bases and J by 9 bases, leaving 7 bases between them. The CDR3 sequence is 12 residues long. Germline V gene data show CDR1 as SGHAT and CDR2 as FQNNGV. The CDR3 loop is CASSLDSRTQYF. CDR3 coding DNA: TGTGCCAGCAGCTTAGACTCCCGGACGCAGTATTTT.

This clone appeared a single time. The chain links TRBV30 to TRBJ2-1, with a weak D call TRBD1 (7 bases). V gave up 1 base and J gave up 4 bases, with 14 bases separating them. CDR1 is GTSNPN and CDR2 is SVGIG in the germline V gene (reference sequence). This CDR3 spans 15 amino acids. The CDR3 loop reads CAWSDAGQLYNEQFF. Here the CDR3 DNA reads TGTGCCTGGAGTGACGCGGGACAGCTATACAATGAGCAGTTCTTC.

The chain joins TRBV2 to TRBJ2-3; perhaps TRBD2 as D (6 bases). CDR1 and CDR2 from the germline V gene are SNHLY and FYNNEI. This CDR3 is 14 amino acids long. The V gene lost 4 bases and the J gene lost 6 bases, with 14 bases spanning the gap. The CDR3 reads CASSGAGRPDTQYF. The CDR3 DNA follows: TGTGCCAGCAGTGGGGCGGGACGTCCGGATACGCAGTATTTT. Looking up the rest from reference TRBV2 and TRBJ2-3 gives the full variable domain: EPEVTQTPSHQVTQMGQEVILRCVPISNHLYFYWYRQILGQKVEFLVSFYNNEISEKSEIFDDQFSVERPDGSNFTLKIRSTKLEDSAMYFCASSGAGRPDTQYFGPGTRLTVL.

This chain's CDR3 is CSVEETGGRETQYF. CDR3 DNA: TGCAGCGTTGAGGAGACAGGGGGTAGAGAGACCCAGTACTTC. The chain carries TRBV29-1 and TRBJ2-5; 9 positions agree with TRBD1. With 3 bases clipped from V and 4 bases from J, the junction kept 6 bases outside the gene matches. Germline values: CDR1 SQVTM, CDR2 ANQGSEA. The CDR3 is made up of 14 amino acids. Full variable domain (remainder filled in from reference TRBV29-1 and TRBJ2-5): SAVISQKPSRDICQRGTSLTIQCQVDSQVTMMFWYRQQPGQSLTLIATANQGSEATYESGFVIDKFPISRPNLTFSTLTVSNMSPEDSSIYLCSVEETGGRETQYFGPGTRLLVL.

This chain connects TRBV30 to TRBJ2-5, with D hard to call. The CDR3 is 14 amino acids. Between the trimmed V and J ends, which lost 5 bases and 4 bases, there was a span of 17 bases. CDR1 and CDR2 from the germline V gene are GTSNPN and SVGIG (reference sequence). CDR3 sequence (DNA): TGTGCCTGGGGCCATGGATCGGCGCCAGAGACCCAGTACTTC. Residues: CAWGHGSAPETQYF.

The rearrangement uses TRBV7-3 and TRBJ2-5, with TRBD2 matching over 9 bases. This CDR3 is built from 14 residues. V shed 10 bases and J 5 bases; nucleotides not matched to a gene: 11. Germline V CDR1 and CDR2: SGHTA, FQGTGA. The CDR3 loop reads CATSLRGGTETQYF. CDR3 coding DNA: TGTGCCACCTCCTTGCGGGGGGGTACGGAGACCCAGTACTTC. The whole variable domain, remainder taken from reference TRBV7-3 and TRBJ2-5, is GAGVSQTPSNKVTEKGKYVELRCDPISGHTALYWYRQSLGQGPEFLIYFQGTGAADDSGLPNDRFFAVRPEGSVSTLKIQRTERGDSAVYLCATSLRGGTETQYFGPGTRLLVL.

CDR3 region: CAWTIGNEQFF. CDR3 nucleotides: TGTGCCTGGACTATAGGCAATGAGCAGTTCTTC. The chain couples TRBV30 to TRBJ2-1; D is unclear. The CDR3 extends over 11 amino acids. The V gene lost 4 bases and the J gene lost 6 bases, with 7 bases spanning the gap. The germline gives CDR1 GTSNPN, CDR2 SVGIG (reference sequence).

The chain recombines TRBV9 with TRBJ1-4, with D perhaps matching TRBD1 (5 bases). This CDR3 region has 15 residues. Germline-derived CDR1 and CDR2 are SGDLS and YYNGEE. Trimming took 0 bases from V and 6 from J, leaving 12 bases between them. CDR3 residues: CASSVGVGGDEKLFF. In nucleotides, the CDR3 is TGTGCCAGCAGCGTAGGGGTGGGGGGAGATGAAAAACTGTTTTTT.

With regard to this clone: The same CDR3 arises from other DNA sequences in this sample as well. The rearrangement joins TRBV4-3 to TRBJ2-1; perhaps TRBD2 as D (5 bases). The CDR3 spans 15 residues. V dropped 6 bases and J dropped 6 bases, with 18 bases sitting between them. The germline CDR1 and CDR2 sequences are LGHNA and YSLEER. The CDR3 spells CASRLGPAGVNEQFF. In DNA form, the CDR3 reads TGCGCCAGCAGACTCGGGCCGGCGGGCGTCAATGAGCAGTTCTTC.

CDR3 protein: CASSPGGTGELFF. For the CDR3, the DNA is TGTGCCAGCAGCCCCGGCGGCACCGGGGAGCTGTTTTTT. V and J are TRBV7-6 and TRBJ2-2; D gene ambiguous. Between the trimmed V and J ends, which lost 5 bases and 4 bases, there was a span of 8 bases. CDR3 length equals 13 residues. The V gene's germline CDR1 is SGHVS and CDR2 FNYEAQ. Filled out from reference TRBV7-6 and TRBJ2-2, the complete variable domain reads GAGVSQSPRYKVTKRGQDVALRCDPISGHVSLYWYRQALGQGPEFLTYFNYEAQQDKSGLPNDRFSAERPEGSISTLTIQRTEQRDSAMYRCASSPGGTGELFFGEGSRLTVL.